The T cell receptor beta chain under discussion was sequenced for a study of blood T cell repertoires in COVID-19. The wider study: Spain, Italy and the United States supplied samples that represented acute and convalescent COVID-19.

Assay used: immunoSEQ multiplex PCR; TCRdb lists only in-frame clones, some missing. This table holds around 370,000 clones, around 89% found once. This clone was counted a single time. The CDR3 extends over 14 amino acids. Germline V lookup: CDR1 SQVTM, CDR2 ANQGSEA. The trim removed 7 bases at V and 7 bases at J, leaving 14 bases unmatched. The receptor's source is a woman younger than 30 who had recovered from COVID-19. The chain joins TRBV29-1 to TRBJ2-7; 9 bases map to TRBD1. The sample consisted of PBMCs or T cells enriched from blood (not recorded which). The CDR3 sequence: CSASPGQGRREQYF. CDR3 coding DNA: TGCAGCGCCAGCCCGGGACAGGGTCGGAGGGAGCAGTACTTC.